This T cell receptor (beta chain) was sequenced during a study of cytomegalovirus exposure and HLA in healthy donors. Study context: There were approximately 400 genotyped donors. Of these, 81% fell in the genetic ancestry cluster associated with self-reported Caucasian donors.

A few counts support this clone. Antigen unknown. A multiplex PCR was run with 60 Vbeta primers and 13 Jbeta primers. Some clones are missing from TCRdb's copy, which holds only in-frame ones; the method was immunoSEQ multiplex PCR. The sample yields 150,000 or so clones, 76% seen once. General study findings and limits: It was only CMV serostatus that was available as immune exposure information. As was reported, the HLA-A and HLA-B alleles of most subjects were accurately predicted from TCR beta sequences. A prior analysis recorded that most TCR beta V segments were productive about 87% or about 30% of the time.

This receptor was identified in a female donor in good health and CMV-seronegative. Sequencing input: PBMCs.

DNA of the CDR3: TGTGCTAGTGGTTTGCCCGGGACTAGCTTGGAGACCCAGTACTTC. Its protein is CASGLPGTSLETQYF. The V gene is TRBV12-5, the J gene TRBJ2-5, with TRBD2 matching over 9 bases. The CDR3 runs 15 residues. V was clipped by 2 bases and J by 5 bases; unmatched bases: 6. Germline CDR1 is LGHNT and CDR2 is FRNRAP.